Below, 3 T cell receptor beta chains from the same sample are listed, as sequenced in a study of cytomegalovirus exposure and HLA in healthy donors. PCR amplification relied on 60 Vbeta primers (plus 13 Jbeta primers). Sequenced by immunoSEQ multiplex PCR; TCRdb stores in-frame clones only, minus some. Here the sample spans 150,000 or so clones, 65% to 80% being singletons. Sequencing was done on a sample of PBMCs. The receptors were sampled from a woman in her forties or fifties in good health and CMV-seropositive.

The V gene is TRBV28, the J gene TRBJ2-2; 8 nucleotides agree with TRBD1. Germline V gene data show CDR1 as MDHEN and CDR2 as SYDVKM. The length of the CDR3 is 17 residues. The J segment lost 3 bases and the V segment lost 2 bases, leaving 8 bases of the junction unmatched. CDR3 region: CASSLIRVDRDTGELFF. For the CDR3, the DNA is TGTGCCAGCAGTTTAATTCGTGTGGACAGGGACACCGGGGAGCTGTTTTTT.

The V call is TRBV6-1, the J call TRBJ1-2, with a weak D call TRBD1 (5 bases). The CDR3 contains 13 residues. Germline-derived CDR1 and CDR2 are MNHNS and SASEGT. The germline V and J ends were trimmed by 2 bases and 4 bases, with 8 bases remaining between them. CDR3 coding DNA: TGTGCCAGCAGTGAAAGACAGTCCTATGGCTACACCTTC. Its translation: CASSERQSYGYTF.

This sequence joins TRBV5-1 and TRBJ1-1; TRBD1 matches at 7 bases. Germline values: CDR1 SGHRS, CDR2 YFSETQ. The CDR3 runs to 16 residues. Trimming took 1 base from V and 1 from J; bases not matched to a gene: 7. CDR3 region: CASSLFRGVENTEAFF. CDR3 nucleotides: TGCGCCAGCAGCTTGTTCAGGGGGGTTGAGAACACTGAAGCTTTCTTT.